This T cell receptor beta chain was retrieved from a study of blood T cell repertoires in COVID-19. Turning to the study itself: T cells, B-cell-depleted T cells, or PBMCs provided the cDNA or gDNA that served as material.

The CDR3 has 13 residues. Germline CDR1 MNHEY, CDR2 SVGAGI. The V end lost 7 bases, the J end lost 4 bases, and 11 bases lay between the germline ends. Original handling: How many nucleated cells were present was estimated from reference gene primer amplification. Libraries were prepared by immunoSEQ multiplex PCR; TCRdb keeps only in-frame clonotypes and omits some of them. V and J calls and clone size are those listed in that table; D and trimming were worked out from the DNA. The sample lists 55,000 to 60,000 clones; about 81% were seen once. The chain links TRBV6-5 to TRBJ2-1, with a tentative D call TRBD2 (6 bases). The origin of this receptor is a man between 65 and 85 years old with active COVID-19. The sample comprised peripheral blood. CDR3 region: CASIGGGYNEQFF. In DNA, the CDR3 is TGTGCCAGCATTGGGGGAGGATACAATGAGCAGTTCTTC.